Detailed here is one T cell receptor beta chain. As processed by the authors: Reference gene primer amplification gave estimated nucleated cell counts. TCRdb's table, derived via immunoSEQ multiplex PCR, lists solely in-frame clones and lacks some. The DNA was the basis for D and trimming; V, J and clone size are from that table. This table has some 43,000 clones, around 84% appearing once. The data originate from a study of blood T cell repertoires in COVID-19. Study-level information: COVID-19 samples, acute and convalescent, were from the United States, Italy and Spain. T cells, B-cell-depleted T cells, or PBMCs provided the cDNA or gDNA that served as material.

V was pared by 7 bases and J by 4 bases, with 8 bases of the junction left unmatched. Germline assignment: CDR1 LNHDA and CDR2 SQIVND (reference sequence). CDR3 length equals 15 residues. Input material: peripheral blood. The clonotype originates from a man aged 50-59 years with active COVID-19. The chain employs TRBV19 and TRBJ2-2, with 8 positions matching TRBD1. The CDR3 bases are TGTGCCAGTAATCGTGCAGGGGGCACCACCGGGGAGCTGTTTTTT. Amino acids: CASNRAGGTTGELFF.